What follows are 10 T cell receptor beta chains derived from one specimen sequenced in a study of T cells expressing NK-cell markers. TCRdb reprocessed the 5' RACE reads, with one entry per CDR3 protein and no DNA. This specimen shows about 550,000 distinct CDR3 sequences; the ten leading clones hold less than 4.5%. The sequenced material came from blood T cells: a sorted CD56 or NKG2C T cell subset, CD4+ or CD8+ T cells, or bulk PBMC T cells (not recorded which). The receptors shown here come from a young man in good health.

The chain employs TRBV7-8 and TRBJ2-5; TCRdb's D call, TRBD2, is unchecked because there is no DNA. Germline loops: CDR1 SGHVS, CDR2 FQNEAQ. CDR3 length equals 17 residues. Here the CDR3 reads CASSRSGGGAGQETQYF.

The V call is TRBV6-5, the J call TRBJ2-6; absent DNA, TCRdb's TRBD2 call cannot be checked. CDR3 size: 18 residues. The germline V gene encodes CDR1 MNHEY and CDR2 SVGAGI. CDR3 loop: CASSYVSGSASGANVLTF.

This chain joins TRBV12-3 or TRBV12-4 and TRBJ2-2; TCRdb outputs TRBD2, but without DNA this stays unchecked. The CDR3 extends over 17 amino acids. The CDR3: CASSLSFGLADTGELFF.

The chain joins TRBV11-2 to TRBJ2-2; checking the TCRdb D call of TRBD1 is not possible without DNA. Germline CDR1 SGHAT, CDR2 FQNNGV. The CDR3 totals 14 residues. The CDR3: CASSSQQGFGELFF.

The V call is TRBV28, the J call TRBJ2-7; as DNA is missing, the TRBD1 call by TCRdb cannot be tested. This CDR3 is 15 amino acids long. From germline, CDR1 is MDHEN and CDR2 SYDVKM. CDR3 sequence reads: CASSLSRTGSSEQYF.

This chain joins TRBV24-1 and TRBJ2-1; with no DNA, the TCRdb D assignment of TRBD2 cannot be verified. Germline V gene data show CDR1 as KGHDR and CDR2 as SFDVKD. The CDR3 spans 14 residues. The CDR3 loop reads CATSDPGLGAEQFF.

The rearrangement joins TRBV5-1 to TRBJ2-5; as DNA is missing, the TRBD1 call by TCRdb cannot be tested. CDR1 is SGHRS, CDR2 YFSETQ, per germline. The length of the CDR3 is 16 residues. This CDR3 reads CASSTRQLQLEETQYF.

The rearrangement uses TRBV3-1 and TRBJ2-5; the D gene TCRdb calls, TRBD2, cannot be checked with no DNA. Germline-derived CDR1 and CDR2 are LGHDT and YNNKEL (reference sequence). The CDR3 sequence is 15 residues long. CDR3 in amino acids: CASTGTIKLQETQYF.

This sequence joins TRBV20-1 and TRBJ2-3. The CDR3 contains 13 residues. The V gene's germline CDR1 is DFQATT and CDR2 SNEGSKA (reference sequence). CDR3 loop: CSARGVVADTQYF.

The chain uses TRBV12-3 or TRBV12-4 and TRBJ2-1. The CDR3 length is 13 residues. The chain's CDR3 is CASSLARATEQFF.